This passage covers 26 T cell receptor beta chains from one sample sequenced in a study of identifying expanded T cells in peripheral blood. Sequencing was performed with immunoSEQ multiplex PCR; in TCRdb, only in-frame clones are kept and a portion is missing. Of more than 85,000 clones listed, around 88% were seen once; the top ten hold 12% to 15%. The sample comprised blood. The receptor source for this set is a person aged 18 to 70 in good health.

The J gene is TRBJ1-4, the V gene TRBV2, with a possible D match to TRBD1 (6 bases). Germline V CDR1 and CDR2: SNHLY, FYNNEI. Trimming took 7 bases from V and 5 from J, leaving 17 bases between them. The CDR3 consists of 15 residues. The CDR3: CASTTEGQFNEKLFF. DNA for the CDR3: TGTGCCAGCACTACCGAAGGACAGTTCAATGAAAAACTGTTTTTT.

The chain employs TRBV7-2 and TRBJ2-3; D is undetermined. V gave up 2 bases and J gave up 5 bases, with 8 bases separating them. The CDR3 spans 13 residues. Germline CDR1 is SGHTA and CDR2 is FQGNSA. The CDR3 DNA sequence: TGTGCCAGCAGCTTATACTGGGGAGATACGCAGTATTTT. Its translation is CASSLYWGDTQYF.

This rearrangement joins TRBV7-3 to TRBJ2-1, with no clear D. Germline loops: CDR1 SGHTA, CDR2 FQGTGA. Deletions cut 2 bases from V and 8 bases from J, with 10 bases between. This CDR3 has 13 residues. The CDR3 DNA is TGTGCCAGCAGCTTACGGTCCTGGGATGAGCAGTTCTTC. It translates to CASSLRSWDEQFF.

The CDR3 nucleotides are TGTGCCAGCAGCGCGGACAGGTCGTACGAGCAGTACTTC. Amino acid sequence: CASSADRSYEQYF. The genes are TRBV5-5 and TRBJ2-7; 7 nucleotides agree with TRBD1. The germline V gene encodes CDR1 SGHKS and CDR2 YYEKEE (reference sequence). This CDR3 is built from 13 residues. V dropped 4 bases and J dropped 4; count of bases not matched to a gene: 5.

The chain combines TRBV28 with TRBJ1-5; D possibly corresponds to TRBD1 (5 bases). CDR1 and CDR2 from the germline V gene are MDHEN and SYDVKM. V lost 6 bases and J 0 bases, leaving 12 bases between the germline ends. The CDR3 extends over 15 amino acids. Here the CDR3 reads CASRRGSYSNQPQHF. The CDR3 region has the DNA TGTGCCAGCAGACGGGGCTCTTATAGCAATCAGCCCCAGCATTTT.

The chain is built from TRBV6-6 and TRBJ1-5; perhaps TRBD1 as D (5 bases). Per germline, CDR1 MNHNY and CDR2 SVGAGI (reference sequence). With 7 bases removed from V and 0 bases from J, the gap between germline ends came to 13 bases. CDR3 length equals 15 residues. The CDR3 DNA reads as TGTGCCAGCAATGCCGGGGGGTATAGCAATCAGCCCCAGCATTTT. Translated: CASNAGGYSNQPQHF.

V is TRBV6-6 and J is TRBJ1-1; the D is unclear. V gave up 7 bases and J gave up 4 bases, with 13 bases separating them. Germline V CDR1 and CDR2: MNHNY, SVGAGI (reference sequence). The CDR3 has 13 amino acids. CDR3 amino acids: CASNRAEGTEAFF. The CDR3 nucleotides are TGTGCCAGCAACCGGGCGGAGGGCACTGAAGCTTTCTTT.

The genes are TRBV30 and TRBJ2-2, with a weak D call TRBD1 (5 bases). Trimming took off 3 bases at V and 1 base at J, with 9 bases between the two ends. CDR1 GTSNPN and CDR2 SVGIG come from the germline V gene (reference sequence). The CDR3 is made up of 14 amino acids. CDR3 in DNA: TGTGCCTGGAGAAGGCAGGGGAACACCGGGGAGCTGTTTTTT. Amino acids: CAWRRQGNTGELFF. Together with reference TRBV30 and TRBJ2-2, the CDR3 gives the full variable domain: SQTIHQWPATLVQPVGSPLSLECTVEGTSNPNLYWYRQAAGRGLQLLFYSVGIGQISSEVPQNLSASRPQDRQFILSSKKLLLSDSGFYLCAWRRQGNTGELFFGEGSRLTVL.

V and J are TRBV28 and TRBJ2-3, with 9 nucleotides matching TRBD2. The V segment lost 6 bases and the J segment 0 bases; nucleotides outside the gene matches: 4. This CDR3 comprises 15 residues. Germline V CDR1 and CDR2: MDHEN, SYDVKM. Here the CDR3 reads CASSRLADSTDTQYF. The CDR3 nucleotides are TGTGCCAGCAGCAGACTAGCGGATAGCACAGATACGCAGTATTTT. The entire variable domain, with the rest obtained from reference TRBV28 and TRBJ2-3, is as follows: DVKVTQSSRYLVKRTGEKVFLECVQDMDHENMFWYRQDPGLGLRLIYFSYDVKMKEKGDIPEGYSVSREKKERFSLILESASTNQTSMYLCASSRLADSTDTQYFGPGTRLTVL.

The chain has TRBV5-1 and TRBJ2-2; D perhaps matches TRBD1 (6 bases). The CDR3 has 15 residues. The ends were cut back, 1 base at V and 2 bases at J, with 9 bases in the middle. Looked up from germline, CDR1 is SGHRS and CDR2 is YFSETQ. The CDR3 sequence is CASSLSGVNTGELFF. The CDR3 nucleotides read TGCGCCAGCAGCTTGTCAGGGGTAAACACCGGGGAGCTGTTTTTT.

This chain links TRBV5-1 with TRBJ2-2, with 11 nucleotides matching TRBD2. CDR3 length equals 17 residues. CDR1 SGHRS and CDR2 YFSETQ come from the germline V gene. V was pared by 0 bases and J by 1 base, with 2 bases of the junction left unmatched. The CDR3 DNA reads TGCGCCAGCAGCTTGGCGGGGACTAGCGGGAACACCGGGGAGCTGTTTTTT. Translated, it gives CASSLAGTSGNTGELFF.

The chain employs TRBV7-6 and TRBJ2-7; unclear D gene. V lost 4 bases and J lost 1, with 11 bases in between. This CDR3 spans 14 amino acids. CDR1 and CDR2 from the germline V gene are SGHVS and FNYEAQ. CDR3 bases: TGTGCCAGCAGCTACACTACGGAGTCCTACGAGCAGTACTTC. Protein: CASSYTTESYEQYF.

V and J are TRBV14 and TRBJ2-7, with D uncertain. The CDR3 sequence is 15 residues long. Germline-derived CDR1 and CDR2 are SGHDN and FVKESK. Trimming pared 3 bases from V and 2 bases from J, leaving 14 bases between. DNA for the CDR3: TGTGCCAGCAGCCACTTCCAGACAACTCCCTACGAGCAGTACTTC. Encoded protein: CASSHFQTTPYEQYF.

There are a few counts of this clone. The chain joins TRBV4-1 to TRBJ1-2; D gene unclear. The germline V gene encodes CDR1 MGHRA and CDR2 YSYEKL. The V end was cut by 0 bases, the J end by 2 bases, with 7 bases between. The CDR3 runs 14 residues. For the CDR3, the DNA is TGCGCCAGCAGCCAAGATCCCGCGAACTATGGCTACACCTTC. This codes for CASSQDPANYGYTF.

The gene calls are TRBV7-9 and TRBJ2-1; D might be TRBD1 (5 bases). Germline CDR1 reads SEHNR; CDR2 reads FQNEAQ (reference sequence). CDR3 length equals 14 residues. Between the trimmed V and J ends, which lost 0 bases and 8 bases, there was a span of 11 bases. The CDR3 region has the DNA TGTGCCAGCAGCTTAGCGGGTCCACAGGATGAGCAGTTCTTC. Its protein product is CASSLAGPQDEQFF.

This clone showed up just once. CDR3 protein: CASSIGRQVNNQPQHF. CDR3 DNA: TGTGCCAGTAGTATTGGGCGGCAGGTCAACAATCAGCCCCAGCATTTT. V gene TRBV19 combines with J gene TRBJ1-5; no clear D. The CDR3 has 16 residues. CDR1 and CDR2 (germline): LNHDA, SQIVND (reference sequence). Trimming pared 3 bases from V and 3 bases from J, leaving 15 bases between.

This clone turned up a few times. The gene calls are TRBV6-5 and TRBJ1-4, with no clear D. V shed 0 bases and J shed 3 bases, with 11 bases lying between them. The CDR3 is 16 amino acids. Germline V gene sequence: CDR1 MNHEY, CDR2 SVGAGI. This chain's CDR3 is CASSYSNGMANEKLFF. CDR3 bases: TGTGCCAGCAGTTACTCGAATGGGATGGCTAATGAAAAACTGTTTTTT.

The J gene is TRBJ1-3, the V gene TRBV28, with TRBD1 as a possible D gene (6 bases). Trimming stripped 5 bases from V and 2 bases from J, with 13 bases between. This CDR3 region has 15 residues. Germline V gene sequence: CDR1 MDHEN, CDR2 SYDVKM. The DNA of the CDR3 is TGTGCCAGCAGTACCATCGAGGGGGCTGGAAACACCATATATTTT. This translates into CASSTIEGAGNTIYF. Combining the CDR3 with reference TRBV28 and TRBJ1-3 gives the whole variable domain DVKVTQSSRYLVKRTGEKVFLECVQDMDHENMFWYRQDPGLGLRLIYFSYDVKMKEKGDIPEGYSVSREKKERFSLILESASTNQTSMYLCASSTIEGAGNTIYFGEGSWLTVV.

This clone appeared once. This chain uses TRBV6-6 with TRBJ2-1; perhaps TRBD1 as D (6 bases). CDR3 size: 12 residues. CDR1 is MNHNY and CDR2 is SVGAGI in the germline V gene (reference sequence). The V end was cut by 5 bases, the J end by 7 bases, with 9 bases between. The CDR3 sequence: CASSQQGNEQFF. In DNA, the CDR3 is TGTGCCAGCAGTCAACAGGGAAATGAGCAGTTCTTC.

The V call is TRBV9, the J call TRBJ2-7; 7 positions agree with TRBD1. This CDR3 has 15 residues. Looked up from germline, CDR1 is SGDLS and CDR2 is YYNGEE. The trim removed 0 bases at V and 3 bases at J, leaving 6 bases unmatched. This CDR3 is CASSVGGTEHYEQYF. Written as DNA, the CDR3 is TGTGCCAGCAGCGTAGGGGGGACAGAACACTACGAGCAGTACTTC.

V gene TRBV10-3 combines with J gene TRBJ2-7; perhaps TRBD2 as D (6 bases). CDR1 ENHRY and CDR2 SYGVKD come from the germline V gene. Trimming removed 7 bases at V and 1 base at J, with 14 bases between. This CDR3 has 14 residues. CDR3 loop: CAITGTGGSYEQYF. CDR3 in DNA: TGTGCCATCACCGGCACCGGGGGATCCTACGAGCAGTACTTC.

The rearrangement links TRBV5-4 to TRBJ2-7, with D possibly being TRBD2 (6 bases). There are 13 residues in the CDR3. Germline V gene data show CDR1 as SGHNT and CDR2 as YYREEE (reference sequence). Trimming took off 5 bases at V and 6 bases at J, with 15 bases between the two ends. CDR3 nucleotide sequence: TGTGCCAGCAGTCCCGGGAGCTCGGTCGAGCAGTACTTC. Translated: CASSPGSSVEQYF.

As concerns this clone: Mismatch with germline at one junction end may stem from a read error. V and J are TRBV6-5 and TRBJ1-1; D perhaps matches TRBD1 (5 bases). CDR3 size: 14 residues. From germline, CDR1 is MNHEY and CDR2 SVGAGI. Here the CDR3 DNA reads TGTGCCAGCACTTACGGGCAGGGGAACACTGAAGCTTTCTTT. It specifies CASTYGQGNTEAFF.

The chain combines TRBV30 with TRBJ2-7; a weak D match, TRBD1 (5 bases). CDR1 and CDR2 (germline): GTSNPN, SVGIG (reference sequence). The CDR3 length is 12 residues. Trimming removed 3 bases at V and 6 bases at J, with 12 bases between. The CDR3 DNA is TGTGCCTGGAGCCTCCCTCAGGGCGAGCAGTACTTC. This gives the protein CAWSLPQGEQYF.

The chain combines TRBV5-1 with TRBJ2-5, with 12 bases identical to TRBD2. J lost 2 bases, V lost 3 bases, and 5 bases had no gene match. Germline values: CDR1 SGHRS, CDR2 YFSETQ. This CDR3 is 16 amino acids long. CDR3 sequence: CASSSTSGGGQETQYF. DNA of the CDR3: TGCGCCAGCAGCTCGACTAGCGGGGGCGGACAAGAGACCCAGTACTTC.

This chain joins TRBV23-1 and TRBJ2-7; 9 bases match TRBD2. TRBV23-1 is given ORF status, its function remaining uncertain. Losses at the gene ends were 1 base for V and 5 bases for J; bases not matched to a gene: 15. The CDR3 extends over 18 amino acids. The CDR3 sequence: CASSQLGSSGRSFNEQYF. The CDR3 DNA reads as TGCGCCAGCAGTCAATTGGGAAGTAGCGGGAGATCTTTCAACGAGCAGTACTTC.